This T cell receptor (beta chain) was found in a study of blood T cell repertoires in COVID-19 (dated by TCRdb to 2018 to 2020). About the study as a whole: Samples from collaborators originated in the United States, Italy and Spain and spanned both the acute and convalescent phases of COVID-19. The prospective study material was composed of cDNA or gDNA derived from T cells, B-cell-depleted T cells, or PBMCs. The dataset comprised deeply sampled blood TCRbeta repertoires from subjects exposed to, actively infected with, or recovered from COVID-19. The repertoires were made available in a free public database intended to serve as a resource for research on the immune response to SARS-CoV-2. The samples were drawn from two sources: the first 160 participants of the ongoing ImmuneRACE study, and fewer than 1,500 subjects contributed by 6 global collaborators. A de-identified subject ID, COVID-19 status, age in years and sex were almost always included in the sample metadata. Where available, HLA class I and class II types were obtained from metadata supplied by the sample provider rather than from assay-based typing. General study outcomes and caveats: How much clinical and demographic metadata was included differed by source and by participant, and the metadata was provided uncurated.

The immunoSEQ Assay, a bias-controlled multiplex PCR, was used to amplify TCRbeta CDR3 regions from genomic DNA. As for the original processing: Within the assay, amplification of reference gene primers was used to estimate how many nucleated cells each sample contained. To quantify the absolute abundance of each unique TCRbeta CDR3 rearrangement, sequence reads were collapsed and filtered. Productive Simpson clonality was computed per sample as the square root of Simpson's diversity index over productive rearrangements. Entries here come from immuneACCESS through TCRdb and include only in-frame sequences with V and J called. Some clones fail to appear in such tables; in the studies checked, an unresolved V gene covers under half of the shortfall, and the cause of the remainder is unknown. D and trimming come from the DNA, and the V and J calls and clone size come from that table. Within this sample are around 150,000 clones, with roughly 72% of them counted one time only. 3.7% of the sample is held by the ten biggest clonotypes.

Collaborating institutions collected whole blood in K2EDTA tubes following their own protocols. For TCRbeta analysis, collaborators shipped samples in one of three forms: frozen whole blood, isolated PBMCs, or DNA extracted from either of those sample types. As concerns this clone: What antigen it recognizes has not been identified. There are no base qualities to consult, and no much larger clone falls within one base.

The TCR was taken from an elderly woman with acute or convalescent COVID-19. Sequencing input: peripheral blood.

The DNA reads as follows: TGTGCCAGCAGTTGGACAGGGCAGGCCTATGGCTACACCTTC. This sequence encodes CASSWTGQAYGYTF. In this chain, TRBV6-5 is recombined with TRBJ1-2, with 8 bases matching TRBD1. Clipping removes 4 bases from V and 4 bases from J, with 5 as the unmatched junction base count. According to the germline V gene, CDR1 reads MNHEY and CDR2 reads SVGAGI. Measured from the cysteine to the phenylalanine, the CDR3 is 14 residues long. The CDR3 DNA has 42 bases and is translated from base 1.